This TCR beta chain was identified in a study of CD8 T cells in ankylosing spondylitis. Quantitative 5'-RACE with molecular barcodes was used to make the TCR beta libraries. TCRdb re-derived calls from the 5' RACE reads in MiXCR, one entry per CDR3 protein. This repertoire shows 400,000 to 450,000 distinct CDR3 sequences, about a sixth found once; its top ten account for 1%. The CDR3 totals 16 residues. Germline-derived CDR1 and CDR2 are SGHRS and YFSETQ. Trimming removed 4 bases from V and 1 base from J, with 18 bases in between. A remark on this clonotype: No antigen is known for it.

Study-level results: Some motif variants had been reported before (in reactive arthritis synovial fluid and blood). Reports say disease-linked clones showed up significantly more in matched ankylosing spondylitis synovial fluid. A motif of 7 to 9 highly homologous TCR beta variants was seen as apparently characteristic of ankylosing spondylitis blood.

V is TRBV5-1 and J is TRBJ2-7, with D possibly matching TRBD1 (5 bases). The sequence derives from a male donor with ankylosing spondylitis. Sequenced sample: blood, either unsorted or a sorted T cell fraction (not recorded which). CDR3 region: CASSPRVENPSYEQYF. As DNA, the CDR3 is TGCGCCAGCAGCCCCAGGGTCGAGAACCCTTCCTACGAGCAGTACTTC.